This T cell receptor beta chain was recorded in a study of T cell changes during pregnancy in multiple sclerosis. Only one count was recorded for this clone. Assay used: immunoSEQ multiplex PCR; TCRdb lists only in-frame clones, some missing. The sample lists 35,000 to 40,000 clones; about 90% were seen once. The starting material was CD4+ T cells from peripheral blood mononuclear cells, obtained in the second trimester of pregnancy. The sequence was collected from a female donor with multiple sclerosis, enrolled in a pregnancy study.

CDR3 sequence (DNA): TGTGCCAGCAAACCTTACGGTAGTAGTAATTCACCCCTCCACTTT. The encoded protein is CASKPYGSSNSPLHF. This chain connects TRBV5-6 to TRBJ1-6; unclear D gene. With 6 bases removed from V and 6 bases from J, the gap between germline ends came to 16 bases. CDR3 length: 15 residues. Germline values: CDR1 SGHDT, CDR2 YYEEEE.